Only a few counts were recorded for the clone carrying this TCR beta chain. Its antigen is undetermined. The record originates from a study of vaccination and CD4 T cells after COVID-19. Study-wide context: Overlapping spike peptides served as the stimulus for the cells. These peptides came from SARS-CoV-2 and from the common cold coronaviruses HCoV-NL63, HCoV-OC43 and HCoV-229E. Study conclusions and caveats: Researchers looked at relatively few convalescent patients and had no early post-infection timepoints.

CDR3 length: 18 residues. After removal of 5 bases from V and 0 bases from J, the junction contained 8 bases not matched to a gene. CDR1 and CDR2 (germline): LNHNV, YYDKDF (reference sequence). The assay that was used to sequence DNA from cultured CD4+ T cells was the Oncomine TCR Beta short-read assay. In TCRdb, the PCR reads were re-called with MiXCR into one record per CDR3 protein. Here the sample spans some 5,200 distinct CDR3 sequences, over 25% being singletons. Stated treatment: approximately nine-day PBMC culture with coronavirus spike peptide pools or control peptides (ViraFEST assay). Positive PCR tests were logged from March through December 2020, ahead of US Alpha, Beta and Delta variants. With approximately 9.9 ug/ml peptide pools and around 9 IU/ml IL-2, PBMCs were cultured at some 2 million per well.

The source was CD4+ T cells from blood, cultured in vitro, collected after SARS-CoV-2 vaccination. The rearrangement joins TRBV15 to TRBJ2-3; 13 bases are a match to TRBD2. The receptor's source is a human donor who had recovered from COVID-19. The CDR3 sequence: CATSSRLAGGSSTDTQYF. CDR3 nucleotide sequence: TGTGCCACCAGCTCTCGACTAGCGGGGGGCTCTAGCACAGATACGCAGTATTTT.